The 18 T cell receptor beta chains presented below share a single source sample, sequenced in a study of blood T cells in healthy people across ages. It was with a sample-barcoded 5' primer and a J-beta primer mix that a second PCR of roughly 7 to 12 cycles was run. TCRdb independently ran MiXCR on the 5' RACE reads; one entry per CDR3 protein. The sample yields roughly 800,000 distinct CDR3 sequences, over 45% seen once. Sequencing used blood. The receptors here all came from a man between 25 and 39 years old in good health.

The table lists this clonotype with a few counts. This sequence joins TRBV6-5 and TRBJ1-2; perhaps TRBD1 as D (6 bases). There are 14 residues in the CDR3. Per the germline V gene, CDR1 is MNHEY and CDR2 is SVGAGI. V lost 0 bases to trimming and J lost 6 bases, with 11 bases between them. The CDR3 sequence is CASSYSTGRDGYTF. The CDR3, as DNA: TGTGCCAGCAGTTACTCAACAGGGCGTGATGGCTACACCTTC.

The V and J genes are TRBV15 and TRBJ2-4; no firm D call. The J call may be faulty, since TRBJ2-7 better matches the DNA end. Germline loops: CDR1 LNHNV, CDR2 YYDKDF (reference sequence). This CDR3 spans 13 amino acids. CDR3 in DNA: TGTGCCACCAGCAGAGATCGGACCTACGAGCAGTACTTC. Translated, it gives CATSRDRTYEQYF.

The table lists this clonotype with a few counts. The V gene is TRBV20-1, the J gene TRBJ2-7; 10 bases agree with TRBD1. This CDR3 comprises 16 residues. With V trimmed by 0 bases and J by 4 bases, 9 bases remained unmatched. Per germline, CDR1 DFQATT and CDR2 SNEGSKA (reference sequence). The CDR3: CSARDIPGTGVYEQYF. CDR3 DNA sequence: TGCAGTGCTAGAGATATACCGGGGACAGGGGTATACGAGCAGTACTTC.

CDR3 protein: CSARGGTETQYF. CDR3 in DNA: TGCAGTGCTAGAGGAGGTACGGAGACCCAGTACTTC. The chain employs TRBV20-1 and TRBJ2-5, with D unresolved. Germline-derived CDR1 and CDR2 are DFQATT and SNEGSKA (reference sequence). V lost 1 base to trimming and J lost 5 bases, with 8 bases between them. CDR3 length: 12 residues.

The genes are TRBV10-3 and TRBJ2-3; no clear D gene. With 3 bases removed from V and 0 bases from J, the gap between germline ends came to 16 bases. Germline values: CDR1 ENHRY, CDR2 SYGVKD. The CDR3 is 17 amino acids. The CDR3 is CAISDLDQPSSTDTQYF. CDR3 nucleotide sequence: TGTGCCATCAGTGATTTAGACCAACCCTCTAGCACAGATACGCAGTATTTT.

This clonotype was seen a few times. The chain links TRBV29-1 to TRBJ2-7, with D perhaps matching TRBD1 or TRBD2 (5 bases each). V dropped 7 bases and J dropped 5 bases, with 15 bases sitting between them. Germline loops: CDR1 SQVTM, CDR2 ANQGSEA. This CDR3 is built from 12 residues. The CDR3 DNA follows: TGCAGCGCAGGCCCGACGGGACACGAGCAGTACTTC. The encoded protein is CSAGPTGHEQYF.

CDR3 nucleotides: TGTGCCAGCAGCAGGGATGGGACCACGAATGAGCAGTTCTTC. Its translation is CASSRDGTTNEQFF. The rearrangement links TRBV6-1 to TRBJ2-1; D may be TRBD1 or TRBD2 (5 bases each). Looked up from germline, CDR1 is MNHNS and CDR2 is SASEGT. V was pared by 6 bases and J by 7 bases, with 16 bases between. CDR3 size: 14 residues.

In this sample, this clonotype turned up many times. The chain joins TRBV6-6 to TRBJ2-7; maybe TRBD2 (5 bases). CDR3 length equals 13 residues. The germline CDR1 and CDR2 sequences are MNHNY and SVGAGI (reference sequence). V was cut by 4 bases and J by 5 bases, with 12 bases left in between. CDR3 region: CASSFSGFNEQYF. CDR3 coding DNA: TGTGCCAGCAGTTTCTCGGGATTTAACGAGCAGTACTTC.

The rearrangement joins TRBV5-1 to TRBJ2-1; the D gene is possibly TRBD2 (6 bases). CDR3 length: 12 amino acids. In germline, CDR1 is SGHRS, CDR2 YFSETQ. The V end lost 4 bases, the J end lost 15 bases, and 17 bases lay between the germline ends. CDR3: CASSPGTGDLFF. CDR3 DNA: TGCGCCAGCAGCCCCGGCACGGGAGATCTGTTCTTC.

The J gene is TRBJ2-1, the V gene TRBV20-1; 7 bases are shared with TRBD2. The CDR3 is made up of 13 amino acids. Germline V gene sequence: CDR1 DFQATT, CDR2 SNEGSKA (reference sequence). Losses at the gene ends were 0 bases for V and 13 bases for J; bases not matched to a gene: 9. The CDR3, as DNA: TGCAGTGCTAGAGATCAAGGGGAGGGGACCCAGTTCTTC. Translated, it gives CSARDQGEGTQFF.

This chain links TRBV5-1 with TRBJ2-3; D ambiguous. V lost 0 bases and J 10 bases, leaving 12 bases between the germline ends. This CDR3 has 13 residues. The germline V gene has CDR1 SGHRS and CDR2 YFSETQ. The DNA for the CDR3 is TGCGCCAGCAGCTTGGGGGCGAGTAATCCGCAGTATTTT. This sequence encodes CASSLGASNPQYF.

This clonotype turned up a few times. The chain recombines TRBV10-3 with TRBJ2-5; TRBD1 matches at 7 bases. The V gene end was trimmed by 6 bases and the J gene end by 2 bases; junction bases not matched to a gene: 9. The CDR3 extends over 15 amino acids. Germline CDR1 and CDR2: ENHRY and SYGVKD. The CDR3 nucleotides are TGTGCCATCAGGGACCACAACAGGGGACAAGAGACCCAGTACTTC. Protein: CAIRDHNRGQETQYF.

The chain has TRBV3-1 and TRBJ2-5, with D possibly TRBD1 on 5 matching bases. Trimming took off 0 bases at V and 7 bases at J, with 9 bases between the two ends. The germline V gene has CDR1 LGHDT and CDR2 YNNKEL (reference sequence). This CDR3 has 13 amino acids. The CDR3 nucleotides read TGTGCCAGCAGCCAAGAGAGAAGGGGGACCCAGTACTTC. Translation gives CASSQERRGTQYF.

This clonotype was counted between two and nine times. The gene calls are TRBV5-6 and TRBJ1-2, with D hard to call. Trimming pared 5 bases from V and 3 bases from J, leaving 8 bases between. Looked up from germline, CDR1 is SGHDT and CDR2 is YYEEEE. This CDR3 is 12 amino acids long. In DNA, the CDR3 is TGTGCCAGCAGTGCAGGCGACTATGGCTACACCTTC. Protein sequence: CASSAGDYGYTF.

CDR3 protein: CASSPRGSGNTYNEQFF. Here the CDR3 DNA reads TGTGCCAGCAGCCCGAGGGGTAGCGGGAACACCTACAATGAGCAGTTCTTC. The chain joins TRBV7-3 to TRBJ2-1; 8 bases match TRBD2. The CDR3 runs 17 residues. The V segment lost 5 bases and the J segment 2 bases; nucleotides outside the gene matches: 11. Germline values: CDR1 SGHTA, CDR2 FQGTGA.

This clonotype was seen only a few times. This chain connects TRBV20-1 to TRBJ2-7, with 8 bases fitting TRBD2. V lost 1 base and J lost 3; bases outside the gene matches: 8. Germline CDR1 DFQATT, CDR2 SNEGSKA (reference sequence). The CDR3 runs 15 residues. This CDR3 is CSARVWTSNVYEQYF. Here the CDR3 DNA reads TGCAGTGCTAGAGTATGGACTAGCAATGTCTACGAGCAGTACTTC.

The chain carries TRBV29-1 and TRBJ1-4; D remains ambiguous. The CDR3 length is 12 residues. Per the germline V gene, CDR1 is SQVTM and CDR2 is ANQGSEA. Trimming took off 5 bases at V and 8 bases at J, with 12 bases between the two ends. CDR3 residues: CSVHLGGEKLFF. As DNA, the CDR3 is TGCAGCGTTCACTTAGGAGGGGAAAAACTGTTTTTT.

On this clonotype: A junction end diverges from the germline sequence, so it may reflect a read error. The chain joins TRBV7-2 to TRBJ2-7, with 11 bases fitting TRBD2. Germline V gene sequence: CDR1 SGHTA, CDR2 FQGNSA. The CDR3 loop spans 15 amino acids. CDR3: CACSYSGGAGNEQYF. For the CDR3, the DNA is TGTGCCTGCAGCTATAGCGGGGGGGCTGGCAATGAGCAGTACTTC.